The next 12 T cell receptor beta chains were all read from a single sample in a study of T cell responses to AZD1222 COVID-19 vaccine. Method: immunoSEQ multiplex PCR; TCRdb's copy keeps in-frame clones and lacks some. The table records about 110,000 clones, about 88% of them present only once. Sequences were derived from peripheral blood, sampled on day 0 of AZD1222 vaccination. The origin of the receptors is an adult in good health.

This chain links TRBV5-4 with TRBJ1-2; TRBD1 might be the D (6 bases). The germline V gene has CDR1 SGHNT and CDR2 YYREEE (reference sequence). There are 14 residues in the CDR3. V was pared by 4 bases and J by 5 bases, with 15 bases between. The CDR3 DNA is TGTGCCAGCAGCCCTCAGGACAGCTCATATGGCTACACCTTC. It encodes CASSPQDSSYGYTF.

The chain recombines TRBV5-1 with TRBJ2-2, with 16 bases lining up with TRBD2. CDR3 length: 22 amino acids. Germline V CDR1 and CDR2: SGHRS, YFSETQ. Trimming removed 0 bases from V and 3 bases from J; junction bases left unmatched: 14. DNA of the CDR3: TGCGCCAGCAGCTTGGTTCCGGCCTGGGGACTAGCGGGAGGGCCGGACACCGGGGAGCTGTTTTTT. This codes for CASSLVPAWGLAGGPDTGELFF.

This clone is a singleton in its sample. The chain joins TRBV15 to TRBJ1-6; 7 bases align to TRBD1. V lost 5 bases and J lost 5; bases outside the gene matches: 3. The CDR3 loop spans 14 amino acids. Germline V lookup: CDR1 LNHNV, CDR2 YYDKDF (reference sequence). CDR3 region: CATSFDRDNSPLHF. In DNA form, the CDR3 reads TGTGCCACCAGCTTTGACAGGGATAATTCACCCCTCCACTTT. The variable domain in full, with the rest retrieved from reference TRBV15 and TRBJ1-6, is DAMVIQNPRYQVTQFGKPVTLSCSQTLNHNVMYWYQQKSSQAPKLLFHYYDKDFNNEADTPDNFQSRRPNTSFCFLDIRSPGLGDTAMYLCATSFDRDNSPLHFGNGTRLTVT.

This clone has only a few counts. This rearrangement joins TRBV14 to TRBJ2-5; 8 positions match TRBD2. From germline, CDR1 is SGHDN and CDR2 FVKESK. The ends lost 4 bases at V and 5 bases at J; junction bases unmatched: 9. The CDR3 has 15 amino acids. The CDR3 is CASSPLQRETETQYF. The CDR3 region has the DNA TGTGCCAGCAGCCCCCTTCAGCGGGAGACGGAGACCCAGTACTTC.

V gene TRBV11-3 combines with J gene TRBJ2-1; tentatively, D is TRBD1 or TRBD2 (5 bases each). V was shortened by 5 bases and J by 2 bases, with 16 bases between the two germline ends. Germline CDR1 and CDR2: SGHNT and YENEEA. There are 16 residues in the CDR3. The CDR3 spells CASSVLGADAYNEQFF. For the CDR3, the DNA is TGTGCCAGCAGCGTCCTCGGGGCGGATGCCTACAATGAGCAGTTCTTC.

The chain employs TRBV11-3 and TRBJ1-3, with D possibly matching TRBD1 (5 bases). With 4 bases removed from V and 4 bases from J, the gap between germline ends came to 11 bases. The CDR3 sequence is 14 residues long. In germline, CDR1 is SGHNT, CDR2 YENEEA. The CDR3 loop reads CASSSGTSGNTIYF. For the CDR3, the DNA is TGTGCCAGCAGCTCCGGGACGTCCGGAAACACCATATATTTT. Variable domain in full (rest from reference TRBV11-3 and TRBJ1-3): EAGVVQSPRYKIIEKKQPVAFWCNPISGHNTLYWYLQNLGQGPELLIRYENEEAVDDSQLPKDRFSAERLKGVDSTLKIQPAELGDSAVYLCASSSGTSGNTIYFGEGSWLTVV.

The chain combines TRBV30 with TRBJ2-5, with 7 bases identical to TRBD1. V shed 2 bases and J 3 bases; nucleotides not matched to a gene: 3. CDR1 and CDR2 from the germline V gene are GTSNPN and SVGIG (reference sequence). The CDR3 sequence is 13 residues long. CDR3 loop: CAWSQTGKETQYF. CDR3 in DNA: TGTGCCTGGAGTCAGACAGGGAAAGAGACCCAGTACTTC.

The rearrangement uses TRBV5-1 and TRBJ2-3; TRBD2 agrees at 8 bases. The trim removed 0 bases at V and 6 bases at J, leaving 3 bases unmatched. CDR1 and CDR2 (germline): SGHRS, YFSETQ. The CDR3 length is 14 residues. CDR3 sequence: CASSLGTSSDTQYF. For the CDR3, the DNA is TGCGCCAGCAGCTTGGGGACTAGCTCCGATACGCAGTATTTT.

This clone has just one count. The chain combines TRBV7-2 with TRBJ1-2, with D uncertain. Germline CDR1 SGHTA, CDR2 FQGNSA. Between the trimmed V and J ends, which lost 5 bases and 1 base, there was a span of 11 bases. The CDR3 is 14 residues long. The CDR3 bases are TGTGCCAGCAGCCTCACACGGAATAACTATGGCTACACCTTC. It is translated as CASSLTRNNYGYTF. Full variable domain (remainder filled in from reference TRBV7-2 and TRBJ1-2): GAGVSQSPSNKVTEKGKDVELRCDPISGHTALYWYRQSLGQGLEFLIYFQGNSAPDKSGLPSDRFSAERTGGSVSTLTIQRTQQEDSAVYLCASSLTRNNYGYTFGSGTRLTVV.

V usage is TRBV6-1 and J usage is TRBJ1-1; weak D call: TRBD1 (5 bases). Trimming left V 2 bases short and J 9 bases short, with 16 bases between. CDR3 length: 14 residues. CDR1 and CDR2 (germline): MNHNS, SASEGT. Here the CDR3 DNA reads TGTGCCAGCAGTGAACATAGGGGCTTTAGCAAAGCTTTCTTT. Protein product: CASSEHRGFSKAFF.

This chain joins TRBV2 and TRBJ2-7, with TRBD1 matching over 9 bases. The V gene's germline CDR1 is SNHLY and CDR2 FYNNEI. V lost 4 bases, J lost 6 bases, and 7 bases stayed unmatched. The CDR3 is 14 amino acids. For the CDR3, the DNA is TGTGCCAGCAGTGCGGACAGGGGCTTTCGCGAGCAGTACTTC. This encodes CASSADRGFREQYF. Based on the CDR3 plus reference TRBV2 and TRBJ2-7, the full variable domain is EPEVTQTPSHQVTQMGQEVILRCVPISNHLYFYWYRQILGQKVEFLVSFYNNEISEKSEIFDDQFSVERPDGSNFTLKIRSTKLEDSAMYFCASSADRGFREQYFGPGTRLTVT.

The gene calls are TRBV2 and TRBJ1-6, with 7 bases matching TRBD1. With V trimmed by 9 bases and J by 6 bases, 5 bases remained unmatched. The CDR3 sequence is 13 residues long. Germline lookup yields CDR1 SNHLY and CDR2 FYNNEI. CDR3 in amino acids: CASSRDSNSPLHF. The CDR3 nucleotides read TGTGCCAGTTCCCGGGACAGTAATTCACCCCTCCACTTT.